This passage covers 14 T cell receptor beta chains from one sample sequenced in a study of T cells in Graves' hyperthyroidism and ophthalmopathy. TCR beta CDR3 sequences were amplified from RNA transcripts. HTBI primers drove first-round RT-PCR of the TCR CDR3. MiXCR, applied by TCRdb to the multiplex PCR reads, yields one record per CDR3 protein. This sample has almost 600,000 distinct CDR3 sequences, with just over 45% found just once. Sequenced input: peripheral blood or thyroid tissue (not recorded which). These receptors were taken from a woman between 18 and 29 years old with Graves' hyperthyroidism.

This clonotype was picked up a small number of times. This rearrangement joins TRBV6-5 to TRBJ2-2, with TRBD1 identical over 7 bases. The trim removed 7 bases at V and 4 bases at J, leaving 9 bases unmatched. Germline CDR1 is MNHEY and CDR2 is SVGAGI. The CDR3 is 15 residues long. CDR3 DNA: TGTGCCAGCAAACTCAGGGGGAGTGGCACCGGGGAGCTGTTTTTT. It encodes CASKLRGSGTGELFF.

This clonotype was recorded many times. The V and J genes are TRBV7-3 and TRBJ2-2; D perhaps matches TRBD2 (6 bases). Trimming left V 1 base short and J 5 bases short, with 11 bases between. CDR1 is SGHTA and CDR2 is FQGTGA in the germline V gene. The CDR3 spans 15 residues. DNA of the CDR3: TGTGCCAGCAGCTTAAACCTCGCGGGGACCGGGGAGCTGTTTTTT. This sequence encodes CASSLNLAGTGELFF.

Only a few counts were recorded for this clonotype. The chain recombines TRBV4-3 with TRBJ2-7; a possible D gene is TRBD1 (6 bases). Germline V gene lookup returns CDR1 LGHNA and CDR2 YSLEER. CDR3 length equals 15 residues. With 3 bases removed from V and 5 bases from J, the gap between germline ends came to 17 bases. The CDR3 bases are TGCGCCAGCAGCCAGGGTACGGGACAAAGCAACGAGCAGTACTTC. This codes for CASSQGTGQSNEQYF.

Of note for this clonotype: The conserved closing phenylalanine or tryptophan is absent in this CDR3, likely reflecting a read error. No DNA is shown, since the ends of the CDR3 on it are uncertain; the CDR3 is the one TCRdb lists. V usage is TRBV9 and J usage is TRBJ2-6; the table's D call, TRBD2, was not checked against the DNA. Germline-derived CDR1 and CDR2 are SGDLS and YYNGEE. The CDR3 is 12 amino acids in total, end residues counted. The CDR3 sequence is CASSVEKDSGTS.

This clonotype was counted between two and nine times. The chain carries TRBV2 and TRBJ2-3, with 7 bases identical to TRBD2. V gave up 7 bases and J gave up 1 base; unmatched junction bases: 5. CDR3 length equals 14 residues. CDR1 is SNHLY and CDR2 is FYNNEI in the germline V gene. The DNA for the CDR3 is TGTGCCAGCAATGGGAGGGATGGCACAGATACGCAGTATTTT. Encoded protein: CASNGRDGTDTQYF.

The V call is TRBV29-1, the J call TRBJ2-7, with TRBD1 matching 9 bases. The CDR3 covers 13 residues. Germline V gene lookup returns CDR1 SQVTM and CDR2 ANQGSEA. V was pared by 7 bases and J by 8 bases, with 12 bases of the junction left unmatched. This CDR3 reads CSENRDRDDQQYF. For the CDR3, the DNA is TGCAGCGAAAACCGGGACAGGGACGATCAGCAGTACTTC.

This clonotype has just a few counts. V usage is TRBV2 and J usage is TRBJ2-3, with 8 bases aligning to TRBD1. Germline CDR1 and CDR2: SNHLY and FYNNEI. CDR3 length: 15 residues. J lost 3 bases, V lost 6 bases, and 8 bases had no gene match. In nucleotides, the CDR3 is TGTGCCAGCAGCGTGGACAGGGTTGGGACAGATACGCAGTATTTT. The encoded protein is CASSVDRVGTDTQYF.

This clonotype was found many times. The V and J genes are TRBV20-1 and TRBJ2-7; D may be TRBD2 (5 bases). The CDR3 runs 12 residues. The V end lost 4 bases, the J end lost 1 base, and 8 bases lay between the germline ends. Germline values: CDR1 DFQATT, CDR2 SNEGSKA (reference sequence). The CDR3 DNA sequence: TGCAGTGCTAACAGCGGTTCCTACGAGCAGTACTTC. Encoded protein: CSANSGSYEQYF.

The sample holds a few counts of this clonotype. This chain links TRBV19 with TRBJ1-1, with D perhaps matching TRBD1 (6 bases). The CDR3 totals 14 residues. V lost 5 bases, J lost 4 bases, and 14 bases lay in between. From germline, CDR1 is LNHDA and CDR2 SQIVND (reference sequence). The CDR3 loop reads CASSQGRVSTEAFF. CDR3 bases: TGTGCCAGTAGTCAGGGGCGGGTTTCCACTGAAGCTTTCTTT.

This clonotype showed up many times. The chain joins TRBV12-3 or TRBV12-4 to TRBJ1-2; D may be TRBD1 (5 bases). Deletions cut 0 bases from V and 7 bases from J, with 9 bases between. The CDR3 extends over 13 amino acids. The CDR3 DNA reads as TGTGCCAGCAGTTTAGCAGGGGCGAGTGGCTACACCTTC. This sequence encodes CASSLAGASGYTF.

This chain connects TRBV6-5 to TRBJ2-7; D not certain. Trimming shortened V by 5 bases and J by 6 bases, and 11 bases separated the two germline ends. Germline V gene data show CDR1 as MNHEY and CDR2 as SVGAGI. The CDR3 spans 12 residues. The CDR3 DNA follows: TGTGCCAGCAGTGTAGGCGCTTCCGAGCAGTACTTC. Its protein is CASSVGASEQYF.

The chain has TRBV7-9 and TRBJ1-2; no clear D. Germline V gene data show CDR1 as SEHNR and CDR2 as FQNEAQ (reference sequence). The CDR3 is 14 amino acids. V was clipped by 6 bases and J by 8 bases, with 19 bases between them. The CDR3: CASRRTGLPGGYTF. CDR3 in DNA: TGTGCCAGCAGACGAACCGGGCTCCCTGGGGGCTACACCTTC.

V usage is TRBV20-1 and J usage is TRBJ2-1; 9 nucleotides agree with TRBD1. The CDR3 is 13 residues long. Trimming took 7 bases from V and 7 from J; bases not matched to a gene: 8. Per germline, CDR1 DFQATT and CDR2 SNEGSKA (reference sequence). CDR3 sequence (DNA): TGCAGTGGACTGGGGACAGGGAGTAATGAGCAGTTCTTC. Translation: CSGLGTGSNEQFF.

This clonotype was detected ten times or more. The V call is TRBV12-3 or TRBV12-4, the J call TRBJ1-6; weak D call: TRBD1 (5 bases). V was trimmed by 5 bases and J by 10 bases, leaving 9 bases between them. The CDR3 is 12 amino acids. The CDR3 DNA is TGTGCCAGCAGTCCAGGGATCTCACCCCTCCACTTT. Protein product: CASSPGISPLHF.